This entry is about one T cell receptor beta chain. These data belong to a study of cytomegalovirus exposure and HLA in healthy donors. Trimming took 5 bases from V and 2 from J, leaving 12 bases between them. From germline, CDR1 is SQVTM and CDR2 ANQGSEA. The CDR3 has 13 residues. The PCR contained 60 Vbeta and 13 Jbeta primers. The table came from immunoSEQ multiplex PCR; TCRdb's copy has only in-frame clones and leaves some out. The table includes about 130,000 clones, 76% detected once. The gene calls are TRBV29-1 and TRBJ1-2; D unresolved. The specimen sequenced was PBMCs. The sequence was obtained from a man aged 35 to 55 in good health and CMV-seronegative. CDR3 coding DNA: TGCAGCGTTAAGGAGGGCCTAAACTATGGCTACACCTTC. Translation: CSVKEGLNYGYTF.